The next 7 T cell receptor beta chains were all read from a single sample in a study of blood T cell repertoires in COVID-19. TCRdb keeps only in-frame clones here, not all; method: immunoSEQ multiplex PCR. The sample has more than 250,000 clones; roughly 85% are singletons. Sequences were obtained from peripheral blood. The source is a man aged 60 to 69 who had recovered from COVID-19.

J is TRBJ2-1 and V is TRBV18; 8 nucleotides agree with TRBD2. Losses at the gene ends were 1 base for V and 6 bases for J; bases not matched to a gene: 5. This CDR3 contains 15 residues. CDR1 and CDR2 from the germline V gene are KGHSH and LQKENI. This CDR3 is CASSPLGLAGNEQFF. In nucleotides, the CDR3 is TGTGCCAGCTCACCACTGGGGCTAGCGGGCAATGAGCAGTTCTTC.

The genes are TRBV7-9 and TRBJ2-6; D is possibly TRBD1 (5 bases). V was shortened by 1 base and J by 0 bases, with 10 bases between the two germline ends. Germline values: CDR1 SEHNR, CDR2 FQNEAQ (reference sequence). The CDR3 covers 17 residues. CDR3 sequence reads: CASSLGGHHSGANVLTF. The DNA of the CDR3 is TGTGCCAGCAGCTTAGGTGGACACCACTCTGGGGCCAACGTCCTGACTTTC.

This clone has just one count. The gene calls are TRBV15 and TRBJ1-2; 9 bases match TRBD1. J lost 7 bases, V lost 0 bases, and 9 bases had no gene match. Germline V lookup: CDR1 LNHNV, CDR2 YYDKDF (reference sequence). The CDR3 is 16 residues long. This CDR3 is CATSRDGHPDRGGYTF. In DNA form, the CDR3 reads TGTGCCACCAGCAGAGATGGTCACCCGGACAGGGGTGGCTACACCTTC.

The genes are TRBV5-6 and TRBJ2-1; D possibly corresponds to TRBD2 (6 bases). Deletions cut 4 bases from V and 2 bases from J, with 13 bases between. CDR1 and CDR2 (germline): SGHDT, YYEEEE. This CDR3 has 15 amino acids. CDR3 DNA: TGTGCCAGCAGCCGGGGGATCAGTACCTACAATGAGCAGTTCTTC. Its protein product is CASSRGISTYNEQFF.

The J gene is TRBJ1-3, the V gene TRBV3-1 (or the pseudogene TRBV3-2); D is uncertain. CDR3 length equals 14 residues. The germline gives CDR1 LGHDT, CDR2 YNNKEL (reference sequence). Trimming left V 3 bases short and J 2 bases short, with 8 bases between. The CDR3 reads CASSQLGPGNTIYF. CDR3 DNA: TGTGCCAGCAGCCAGCTGGGCCCTGGAAACACCATATATTTT.

In its sample, this clone was seen once. The J gene is TRBJ1-5, the V gene TRBV6-5; TRBD1 matches at 11 bases. The CDR3 has 14 amino acids. V was pared by 6 bases and J by 7 bases, with 5 bases of the junction left unmatched. The germline V gene has CDR1 MNHEY and CDR2 SVGAGI. The CDR3 protein is CASRGTGGEQPQHF. CDR3 DNA sequence: TGTGCCAGCAGGGGGACAGGGGGAGAGCAGCCCCAGCATTTT.

The J gene is TRBJ2-7, the V gene TRBV7-9; D is unclear. Germline V gene lookup returns CDR1 SEHNR and CDR2 FQNEAQ (reference sequence). The CDR3 spans 11 residues. Trimming removed 4 bases at V and 4 bases at J, with 5 bases between. This chain's CDR3 is CASSSKYEQYF. CDR3 sequence (DNA): TGTGCCAGCAGCTCTAAATACGAGCAGTACTTC.